This T cell receptor beta chain was identified during a study of low-dose radiotherapy and immunotherapy resistance in tumors. About the research overall: Cohort 1 was treated with 0.5 Gy per fraction at 2-week intervals, amounting to 6.5 Gy overall.

Primers targeting TRAV and TRBV primed first-strand cDNA, covering alpha and beta chains. The authors amplified TCRs for approximately 20 PCR cycles with a constant-region primer and a V-primer adapter. TCRdb processed the reads anew with MiXCR; each CDR3 protein has one entry. The table records around 83,000 distinct CDR3 sequences, under 20% of them present only once. The time point was: before trial treatment. Donors, who were enrolled in a single-arm phase I dose-escalation trial, received nivolumab, ipilimumab, aspirin, low-dose cyclophosphamide and low-dose radiotherapy. Eligibility was restricted to patients presenting with advanced solid tumors that lacked tumor-infiltrating lymphocytes. In this sample, this clonotype turned up many times. V lost 4 bases, J lost 0 bases, and 14 bases lay in between. The length of the CDR3 is 16 residues. Germline V CDR1 and CDR2: SGHRS, YFSETQ.

The rearrangement uses TRBV5-1 and TRBJ1-5, with D unresolved. Sequenced material: PBMCs, taken before treatment. The receptor was isolated from a male donor with prostate cancer. DNA of the CDR3: TGCGCCAGCAGCCCGGGCCCACGAAATAGCAATCAGCCCCAGCATTTT. Its translation is CASSPGPRNSNQPQHF. Together with reference TRBV5-1 and TRBJ1-5, the CDR3 gives the full variable domain: KAGVTQTPRYLIKTRGQQVTLSCSPISGHRSVSWYQQTPGQGLQFLFEYFSETQRNKGNFPGRFSGRQFSNSRSEMNVSTLELGDSALYLCASSPGPRNSNQPQHFGDGTRLSIL.